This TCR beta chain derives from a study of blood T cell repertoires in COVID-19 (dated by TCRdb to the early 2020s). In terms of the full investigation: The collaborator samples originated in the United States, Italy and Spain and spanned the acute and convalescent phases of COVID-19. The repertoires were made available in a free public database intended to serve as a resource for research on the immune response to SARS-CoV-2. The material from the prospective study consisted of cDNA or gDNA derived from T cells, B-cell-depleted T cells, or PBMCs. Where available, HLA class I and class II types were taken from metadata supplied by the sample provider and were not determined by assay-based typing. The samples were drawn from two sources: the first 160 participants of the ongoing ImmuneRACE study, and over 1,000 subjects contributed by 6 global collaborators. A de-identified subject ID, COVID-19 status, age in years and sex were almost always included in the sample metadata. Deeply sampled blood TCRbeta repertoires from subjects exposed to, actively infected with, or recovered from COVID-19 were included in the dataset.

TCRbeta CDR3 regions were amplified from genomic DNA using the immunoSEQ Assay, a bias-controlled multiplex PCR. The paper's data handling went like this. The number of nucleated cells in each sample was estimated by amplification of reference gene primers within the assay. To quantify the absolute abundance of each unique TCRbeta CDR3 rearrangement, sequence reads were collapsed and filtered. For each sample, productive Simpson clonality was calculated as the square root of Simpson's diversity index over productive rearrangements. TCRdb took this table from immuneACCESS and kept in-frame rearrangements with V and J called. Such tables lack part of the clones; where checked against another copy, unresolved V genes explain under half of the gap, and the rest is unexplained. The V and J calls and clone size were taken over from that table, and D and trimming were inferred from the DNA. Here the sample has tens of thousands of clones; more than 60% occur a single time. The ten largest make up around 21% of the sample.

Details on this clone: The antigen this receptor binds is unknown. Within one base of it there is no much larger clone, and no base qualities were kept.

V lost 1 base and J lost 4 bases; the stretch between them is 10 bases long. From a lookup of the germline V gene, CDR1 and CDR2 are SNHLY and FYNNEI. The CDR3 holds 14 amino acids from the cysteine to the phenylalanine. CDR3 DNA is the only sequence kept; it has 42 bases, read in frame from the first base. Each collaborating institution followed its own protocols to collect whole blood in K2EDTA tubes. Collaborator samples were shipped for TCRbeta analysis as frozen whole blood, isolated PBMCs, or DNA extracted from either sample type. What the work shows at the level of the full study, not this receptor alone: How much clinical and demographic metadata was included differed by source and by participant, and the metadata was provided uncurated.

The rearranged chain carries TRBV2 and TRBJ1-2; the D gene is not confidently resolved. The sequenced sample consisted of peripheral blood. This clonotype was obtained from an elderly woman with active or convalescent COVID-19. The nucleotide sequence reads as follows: TGTGCCAGCAGTGAAGGGGCCAGTATCTATGGCTACACCTTC. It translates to CASSEGASIYGYTF. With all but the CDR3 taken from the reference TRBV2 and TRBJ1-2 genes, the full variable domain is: EPEVTQTPSHQVTQMGQEVILRCVPISNHLYFYWYRQILGQKVEFLVSFYNNEISEKSEIFDDQFSVERPDGSNFTLKIRSTKLEDSAMYFCASSEGASIYGYTFGSGTRLTVV.